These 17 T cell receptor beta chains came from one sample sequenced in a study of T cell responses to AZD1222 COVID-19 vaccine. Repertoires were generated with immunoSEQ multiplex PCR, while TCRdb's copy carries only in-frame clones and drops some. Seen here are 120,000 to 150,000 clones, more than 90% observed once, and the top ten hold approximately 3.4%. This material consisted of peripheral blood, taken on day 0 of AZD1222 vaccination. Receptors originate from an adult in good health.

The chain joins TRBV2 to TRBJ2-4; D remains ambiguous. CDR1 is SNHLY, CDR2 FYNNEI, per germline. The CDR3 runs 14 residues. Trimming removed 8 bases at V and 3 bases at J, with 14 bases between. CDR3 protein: CASLVGSGKNIQYF. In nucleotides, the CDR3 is TGTGCCAGCCTAGTGGGGTCGGGCAAAAACATTCAGTACTTC.

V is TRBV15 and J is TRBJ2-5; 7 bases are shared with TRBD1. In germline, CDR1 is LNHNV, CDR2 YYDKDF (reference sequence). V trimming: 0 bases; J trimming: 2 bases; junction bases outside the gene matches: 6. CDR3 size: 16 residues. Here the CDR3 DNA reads TGTGCCACCAGCAGAGAACAGGGGATAGTTCAAGAGACCCAGTACTTC. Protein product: CATSREQGIVQETQYF.

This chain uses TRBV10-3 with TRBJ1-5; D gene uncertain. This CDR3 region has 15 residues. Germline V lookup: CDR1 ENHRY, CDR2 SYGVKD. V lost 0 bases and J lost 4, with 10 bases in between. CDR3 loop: CAISESPGTNQPQHF. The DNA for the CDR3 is TGTGCCATCAGTGAGTCGCCAGGAACTAATCAGCCCCAGCATTTT.

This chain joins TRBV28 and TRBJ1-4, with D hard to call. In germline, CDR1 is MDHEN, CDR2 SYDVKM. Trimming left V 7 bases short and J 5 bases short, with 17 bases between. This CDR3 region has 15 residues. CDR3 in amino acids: CASTPDRGGNEKLFF. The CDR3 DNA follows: TGTGCCAGCACCCCGGATCGCGGCGGGAATGAAAAACTGTTTTTT.

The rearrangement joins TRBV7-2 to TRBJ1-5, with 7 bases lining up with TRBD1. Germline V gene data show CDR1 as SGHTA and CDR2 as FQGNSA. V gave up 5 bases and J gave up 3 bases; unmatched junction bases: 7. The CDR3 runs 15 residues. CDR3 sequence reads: CASSPAGQYNQPQHF. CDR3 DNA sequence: TGTGCCAGCAGCCCAGCGGGACAGTACAATCAGCCCCAGCATTTT.

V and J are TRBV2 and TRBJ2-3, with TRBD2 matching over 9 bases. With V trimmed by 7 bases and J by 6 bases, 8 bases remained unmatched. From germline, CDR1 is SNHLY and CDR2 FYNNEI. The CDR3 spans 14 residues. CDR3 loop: CASIGGRGPDTQYF. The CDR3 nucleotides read TGTGCCAGCATTGGCGGGAGGGGGCCGGATACGCAGTATTTT.

CDR3 bases: TGTGCCACCAGCAGGGCAGGGACAGGGTTGTCTGGGGCCAACGTCCTGACTTTC. Encoded protein: CATSRAGTGLSGANVLTF. The chain joins TRBV15 to TRBJ2-6; TRBD1 aligns across 9 bases. Trimming cost V 3 bases and J 1 base; bases outside gene matches: 7. Germline loops: CDR1 LNHNV, CDR2 YYDKDF (reference sequence). The CDR3 sequence is 18 residues long. Together with reference TRBV15 and TRBJ2-6, the CDR3 gives the full variable domain: DAMVIQNPRYQVTQFGKPVTLSCSQTLNHNVMYWYQQKSSQAPKLLFHYYDKDFNNEADTPDNFQSRRPNTSFCFLDIRSPGLGDTAMYLCATSRAGTGLSGANVLTFGAGSRLTVL.

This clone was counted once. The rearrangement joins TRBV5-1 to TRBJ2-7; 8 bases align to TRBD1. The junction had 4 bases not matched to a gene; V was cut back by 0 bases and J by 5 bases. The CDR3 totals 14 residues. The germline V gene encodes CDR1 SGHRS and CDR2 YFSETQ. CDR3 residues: CASSLGDRSNEQYF. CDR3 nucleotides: TGCGCCAGCAGCTTGGGGGACAGGTCCAACGAGCAGTACTTC.

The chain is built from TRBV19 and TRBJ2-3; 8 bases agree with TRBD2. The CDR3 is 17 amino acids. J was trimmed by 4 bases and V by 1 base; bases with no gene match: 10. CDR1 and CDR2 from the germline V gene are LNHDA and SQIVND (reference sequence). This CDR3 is CASSIVFSRGAADTQYF. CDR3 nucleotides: TGTGCCAGTAGTATAGTCTTCTCGCGGGGGGCGGCAGATACGCAGTATTTT.

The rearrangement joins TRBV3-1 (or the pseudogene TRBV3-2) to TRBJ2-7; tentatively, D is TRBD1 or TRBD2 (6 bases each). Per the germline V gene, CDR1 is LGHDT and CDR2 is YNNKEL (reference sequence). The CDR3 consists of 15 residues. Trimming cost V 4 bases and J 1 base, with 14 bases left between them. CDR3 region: CASSLIRGGSYEQYF. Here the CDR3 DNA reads TGTGCCAGCAGCCTTATCAGGGGAGGATCCTACGAGCAGTACTTC.

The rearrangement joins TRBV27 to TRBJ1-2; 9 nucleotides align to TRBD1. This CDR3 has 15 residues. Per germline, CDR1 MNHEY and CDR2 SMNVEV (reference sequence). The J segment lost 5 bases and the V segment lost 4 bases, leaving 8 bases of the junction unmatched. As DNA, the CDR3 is TGTGCCAGCAGTTCCACTCCAGACAGGGGGTATGGCTACACCTTC. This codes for CASSSTPDRGYGYTF.

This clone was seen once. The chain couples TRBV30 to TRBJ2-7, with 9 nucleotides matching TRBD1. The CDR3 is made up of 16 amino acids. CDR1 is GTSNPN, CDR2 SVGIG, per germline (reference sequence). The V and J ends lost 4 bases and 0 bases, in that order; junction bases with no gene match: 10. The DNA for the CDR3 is TGTGCCTGGACCTCCAGGGGGACAGGGAGCTCCTACGAGCAGTACTTC. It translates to CAWTSRGTGSSYEQYF.

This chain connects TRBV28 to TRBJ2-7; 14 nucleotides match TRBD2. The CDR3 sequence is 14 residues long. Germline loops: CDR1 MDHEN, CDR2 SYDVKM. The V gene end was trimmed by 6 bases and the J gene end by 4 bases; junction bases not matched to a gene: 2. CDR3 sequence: CASRGLAGVYEQYF. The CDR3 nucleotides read TGTGCCAGCAGGGGACTAGCGGGAGTTTACGAGCAGTACTTC.

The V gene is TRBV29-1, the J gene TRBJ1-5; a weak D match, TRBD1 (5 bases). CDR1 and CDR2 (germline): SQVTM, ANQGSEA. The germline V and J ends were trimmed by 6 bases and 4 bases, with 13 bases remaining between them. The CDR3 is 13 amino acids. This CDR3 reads CSVQAGLNQPQHF. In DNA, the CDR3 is TGCAGCGTCCAGGCAGGGTTAAATCAGCCCCAGCATTTT.

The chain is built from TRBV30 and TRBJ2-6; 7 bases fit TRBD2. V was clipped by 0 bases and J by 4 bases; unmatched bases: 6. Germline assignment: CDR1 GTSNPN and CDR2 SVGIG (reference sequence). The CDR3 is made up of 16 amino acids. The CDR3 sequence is CAWSVPGGIGANVLTF. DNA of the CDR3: TGTGCCTGGAGTGTACCCGGGGGGATAGGGGCCAACGTCCTGACTTTC.

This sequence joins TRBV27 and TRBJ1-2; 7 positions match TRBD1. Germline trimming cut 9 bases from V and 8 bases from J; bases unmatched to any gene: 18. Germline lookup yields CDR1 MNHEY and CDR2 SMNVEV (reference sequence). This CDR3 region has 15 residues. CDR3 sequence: CARWTKTGVDCGYTF. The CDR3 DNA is TGTGCCAGATGGACAAAAACAGGGGTTGACTGCGGCTACACCTTC.

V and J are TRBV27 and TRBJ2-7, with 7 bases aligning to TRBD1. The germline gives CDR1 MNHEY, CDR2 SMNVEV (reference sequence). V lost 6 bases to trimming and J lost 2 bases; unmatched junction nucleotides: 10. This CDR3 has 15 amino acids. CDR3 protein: CASRGPRDRAYEQYF. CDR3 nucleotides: TGTGCCAGCAGGGGACCCCGGGACAGAGCCTACGAGCAGTACTTC.